This entry concerns a single TCR beta chain. The antigen remains unidentified. The data were produced by immunoSEQ multiplex PCR, yet TCRdb's version contains in-frame clones alone and is incomplete. The table includes more than 85,000 clones, just under 95% detected once. Germline V lookup: CDR1 SEHNR, CDR2 FQNEAQ (reference sequence). The CDR3 loop spans 15 amino acids. The V and J ends lost 5 bases and 3 bases respectively, with 16 bases between them. This entry belongs to a study of graft-versus-host responses after intestinal transplantation. Overall study: Each of the recipients got a multivisceral, liver-intestinal, or isolated intestinal transplant.

The V and J genes are TRBV7-9 and TRBJ1-2; TRBD1 is a possible D gene (6 bases). Sequences were derived from unstimulated CD8+ T cells sorted from spleen or lymph node cells, sampled before transplant. The TCR sequence derives from a human donor who was the organ donor for an intestinal transplant. The chain's CDR3 is CASSPPRQADYGYTF. The CDR3 DNA reads as TGTGCCAGCAGCCCACCTCGACAGGCAGACTATGGCTACACCTTC.